The clone carrying this T cell receptor beta chain was detected ten times or more. What it binds is not known. The V and J ends lost 1 base and 0 bases respectively, with 7 bases between them. The CDR3 runs to 15 residues. The germline CDR1 and CDR2 sequences are SGHTA and FQGNSA. During its preparation, the TCRbeta library received unique molecular identifiers. TCRdb fed the PCR reads into MiXCR, producing one record per CDR3 protein. Of fewer than 700,000 distinct CDR3 sequences in the sample, 10% to 15% were seen once. These data originate in a study of T-cell reconstitution after alpha-beta-depleted transplantation in children. Findings and caveats of the study: Expanded graft clones, several hundred of them, were reportedly the source of alpha-beta T cells about two months after transplant. A year had passed since transplant, and T-cell counts and diversity by then came mostly from newly produced T cells.

This chain uses TRBV7-2 with TRBJ1-3; possible D gene TRBD1, 6 bases. The sample consisted of PBMCs, mostly from graft donor cells, taken 360 days after TCRalphabeta/CD19-depleted stem cell transplant. The TCR originated in a male patient between 10 and 17 years old who had a stem cell transplant for acute myeloid leukemia, so the T cells may come from the graft donor. In DNA, the CDR3 is TGTGCCAGCAGCTTAGTAGGGGGCTCTGGAAACACCATATATTTT. Residues: CASSLVGGSGNTIYF.